The TCR beta chain described here comes from a study of blood T cell repertoires in COVID-19. V was shortened by 4 bases and J by 0 bases, with 11 bases between the two germline ends. The CDR3 contains 15 residues. Germline assignment: CDR1 SGHRS and CDR2 YFSETQ. Sequencing was performed with immunoSEQ multiplex PCR; in TCRdb, only in-frame clones are kept and a portion is missing. This table holds fewer than 350,000 clones, roughly 91% found once. The TCR originated in an older woman in a cohort exposed to, infected with or recovered from COVID-19 (not recorded which). V gene TRBV5-1 combines with J gene TRBJ2-1; D possibly corresponds to TRBD2 (5 bases). Source material: PBMCs or T cells enriched from blood (not recorded which). As DNA, the CDR3 is TGCGCCAGCAGCCCCCGCGGGTCCTCCTACAATGAGCAGTTCTTC. Amino acids: CASSPRGSSYNEQFF.